Presented here are 4 T cell receptor beta chains from one specimen sequenced in a study of cytotoxic CD8 clonotypes in ibrutinib-treated CLL. Profiling relied on immunoSEQ multiplex PCR, and the TCRdb table lists in-frame clones only, not all of them. The sample carries about 25,000 clones, 78% recorded once. The source material was PBMCs, sampled before ibrutinib treatment. These receptors were collected from a human donor with chronic lymphocytic leukemia.

The rearrangement links TRBV5-1 to TRBJ1-1; 8 nucleotides agree with TRBD1. The ends lost 5 bases at V and 6 bases at J; junction bases unmatched: 21. The CDR3 has 18 residues. Germline-derived CDR1 and CDR2 are SGHRS and YFSETQ. DNA of the CDR3: TGCGCCAGCAGAACCGACAGGGGTGAGCAAAGGGCGATACCTGAAGCTTTCTTT. Encoded protein: CASRTDRGEQRAIPEAFF.

The V and J genes are TRBV5-1 and TRBJ1-1; unclear D gene. The CDR3 has 14 amino acids. Germline CDR1 and CDR2: SGHRS and YFSETQ. Trimming stripped 4 bases from V and 3 bases from J, with 13 bases between. The CDR3 nucleotides read TGCGCCAGCAGCCCCGGGTTCTTGGACACTGAAGCTTTCTTT. This translates into CASSPGFLDTEAFF.

V is TRBV5-1 and J is TRBJ2-1; D unclear. Trimming took 4 bases from V and 0 from J, leaving 11 bases between them. The length of the CDR3 is 15 residues. The germline CDR1 and CDR2 sequences are SGHRS and YFSETQ. The CDR3 DNA sequence: TGCGCCAGCAGCACCACAGTAAGCTCCTACAATGAGCAGTTCTTC. Amino acid sequence: CASSTTVSSYNEQFF.

This clone was found a few times. V and J are TRBV2 and TRBJ1-5, with D perhaps TRBD1 (6 bases). Trimming stripped 6 bases from V and 11 bases from J, with 17 bases between. The CDR3 covers 13 residues. CDR1 and CDR2 from the germline V gene are SNHLY and FYNNEI. The CDR3 spells CASRETGGKAQHF. Here the CDR3 DNA reads TGTGCCAGCAGGGAGACGGGGGGCAAGGCCCAGCATTTT.